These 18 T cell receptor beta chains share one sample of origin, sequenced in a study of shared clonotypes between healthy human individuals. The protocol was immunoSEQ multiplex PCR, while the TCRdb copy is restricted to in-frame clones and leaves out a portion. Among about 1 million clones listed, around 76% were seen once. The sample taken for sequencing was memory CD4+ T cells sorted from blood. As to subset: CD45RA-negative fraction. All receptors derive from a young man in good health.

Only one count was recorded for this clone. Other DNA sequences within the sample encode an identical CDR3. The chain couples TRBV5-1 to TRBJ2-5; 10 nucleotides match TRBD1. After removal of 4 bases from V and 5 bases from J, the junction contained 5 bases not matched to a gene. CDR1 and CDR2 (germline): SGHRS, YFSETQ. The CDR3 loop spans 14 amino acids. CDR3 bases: TGCGCCAGCAGCCCGACAGGGGGCCAGGAGACCCAGTACTTC. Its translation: CASSPTGGQETQYF.

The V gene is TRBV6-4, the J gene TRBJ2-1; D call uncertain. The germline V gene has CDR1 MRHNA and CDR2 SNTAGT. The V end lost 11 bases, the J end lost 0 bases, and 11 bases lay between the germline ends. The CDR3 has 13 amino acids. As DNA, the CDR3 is TGTGCCCCTGCTACTCTCTCCTACAATGAGCAGTTCTTC. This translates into CAPATLSYNEQFF.

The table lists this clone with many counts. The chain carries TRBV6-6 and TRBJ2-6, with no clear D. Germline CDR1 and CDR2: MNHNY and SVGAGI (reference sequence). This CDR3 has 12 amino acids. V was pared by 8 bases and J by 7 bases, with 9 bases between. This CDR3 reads CASRHAANVLTF. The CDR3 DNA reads TGTGCCAGCCGCCATGCCGCCAACGTCCTGACTTTC.

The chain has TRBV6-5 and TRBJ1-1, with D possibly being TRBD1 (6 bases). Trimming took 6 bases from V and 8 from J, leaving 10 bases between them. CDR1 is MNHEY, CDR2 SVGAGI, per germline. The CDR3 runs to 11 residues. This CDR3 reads CASRRGVEAFF. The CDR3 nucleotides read TGTGCCAGCAGGAGGGGGGTGGAAGCTTTCTTT.

The CDR3 loop reads CASRPGQGAQIRTEAFF. In DNA form, the CDR3 reads TGCGCCAGCAGACCGGGACAGGGGGCGCAGATCCGCACTGAAGCTTTCTTT. This chain joins TRBV5-1 and TRBJ1-1; 12 bases line up with TRBD1. CDR1 is SGHRS and CDR2 is YFSETQ in the germline V gene. The CDR3 is made up of 17 amino acids. V was clipped by 5 bases and J by 4 bases; unmatched bases: 12.

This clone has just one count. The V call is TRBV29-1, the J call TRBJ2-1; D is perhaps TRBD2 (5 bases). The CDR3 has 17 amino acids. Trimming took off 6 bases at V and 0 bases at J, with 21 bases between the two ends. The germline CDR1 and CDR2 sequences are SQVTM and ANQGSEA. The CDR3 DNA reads TGCAGCGTGGAAACCCCCCCAGCGGCCAGCTCCTACAATGAGCAGTTCTTC. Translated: CSVETPPAASSYNEQFF.

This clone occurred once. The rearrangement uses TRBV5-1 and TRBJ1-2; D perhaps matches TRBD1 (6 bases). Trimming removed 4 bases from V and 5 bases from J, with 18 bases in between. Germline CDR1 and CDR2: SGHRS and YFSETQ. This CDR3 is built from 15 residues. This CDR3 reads CASSPDVQGPYGYTF. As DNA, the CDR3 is TGCGCCAGCAGCCCGGACGTGCAGGGGCCATATGGCTACACCTTC.

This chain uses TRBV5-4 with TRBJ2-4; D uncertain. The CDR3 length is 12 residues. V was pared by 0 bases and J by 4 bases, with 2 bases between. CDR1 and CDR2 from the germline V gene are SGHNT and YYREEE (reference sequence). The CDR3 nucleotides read TGTGCCAGCAGCTTGGATAAAAACATTCAGTACTTC. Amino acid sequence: CASSLDKNIQYF. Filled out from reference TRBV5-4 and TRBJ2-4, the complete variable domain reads ETGVTQSPTHLIKTRGQQVTLRCSSQSGHNTVSWYQQALGQGPQFIFQYYREEENGRGNFPPRFSGLQFPNYSSELNVNALELDDSALYLCASSLDKNIQYFGAGTRLSVL.

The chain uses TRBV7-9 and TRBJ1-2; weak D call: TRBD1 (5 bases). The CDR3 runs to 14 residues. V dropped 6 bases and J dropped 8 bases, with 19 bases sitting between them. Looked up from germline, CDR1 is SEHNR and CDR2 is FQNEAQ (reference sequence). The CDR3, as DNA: TGTGCCAGCAGTAGACCCGGGAGCCGGGGGGGCTACACCTTC. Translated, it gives CASSRPGSRGGYTF.

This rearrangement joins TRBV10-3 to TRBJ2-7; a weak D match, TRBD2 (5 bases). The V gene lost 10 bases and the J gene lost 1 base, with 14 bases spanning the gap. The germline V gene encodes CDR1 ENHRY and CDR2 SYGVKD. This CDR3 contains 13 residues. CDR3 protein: CATARADSYEQYF. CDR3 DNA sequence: TGTGCCACCGCGCGGGCAGATTCCTACGAGCAGTACTTC.

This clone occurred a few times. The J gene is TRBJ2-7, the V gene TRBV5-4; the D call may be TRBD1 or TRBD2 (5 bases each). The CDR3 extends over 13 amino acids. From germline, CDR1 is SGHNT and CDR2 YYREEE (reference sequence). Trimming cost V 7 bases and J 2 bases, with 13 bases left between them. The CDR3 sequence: CASGRDGAYEQYF. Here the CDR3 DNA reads TGTGCCAGCGGCCGGGACGGAGCCTACGAGCAGTACTTC.

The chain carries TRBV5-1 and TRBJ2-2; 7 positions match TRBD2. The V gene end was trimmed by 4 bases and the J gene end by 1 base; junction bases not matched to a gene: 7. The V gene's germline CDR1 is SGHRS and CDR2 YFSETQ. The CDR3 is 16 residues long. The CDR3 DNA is TGCGCCAGCAGCCCTAGCGGACTCTTGAACACCGGGGAGCTGTTTTTT. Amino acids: CASSPSGLLNTGELFF. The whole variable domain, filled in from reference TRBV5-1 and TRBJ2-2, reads KAGVTQTPRYLIKTRGQQVTLSCSPISGHRSVSWYQQTPGQGLQFLFEYFSETQRNKGNFPGRFSGRQFSNSRSEMNVSTLELGDSALYLCASSPSGLLNTGELFFGEGSRLTVL.

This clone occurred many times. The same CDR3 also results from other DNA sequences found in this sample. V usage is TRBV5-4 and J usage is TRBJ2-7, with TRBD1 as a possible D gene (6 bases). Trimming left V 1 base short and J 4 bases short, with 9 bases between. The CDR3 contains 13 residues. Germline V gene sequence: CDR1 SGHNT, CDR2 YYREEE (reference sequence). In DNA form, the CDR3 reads TGTGCCAGCAGCTTGCAGGGGCCATACGAGCAGTACTTC. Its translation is CASSLQGPYEQYF.

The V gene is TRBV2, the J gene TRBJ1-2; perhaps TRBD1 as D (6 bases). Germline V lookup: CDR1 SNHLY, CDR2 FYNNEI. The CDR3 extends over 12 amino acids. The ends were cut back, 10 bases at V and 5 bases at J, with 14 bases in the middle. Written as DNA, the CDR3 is TGTGCCACCAGGGGTTCTGGGTATGGCTACACCTTC. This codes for CATRGSGYGYTF.

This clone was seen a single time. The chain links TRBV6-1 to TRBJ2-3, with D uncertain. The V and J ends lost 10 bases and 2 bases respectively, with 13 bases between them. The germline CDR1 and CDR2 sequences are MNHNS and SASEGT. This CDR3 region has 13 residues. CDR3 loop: CATHMGYTDTQYF. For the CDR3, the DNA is TGTGCCACCCATATGGGGTACACAGATACGCAGTATTTT.

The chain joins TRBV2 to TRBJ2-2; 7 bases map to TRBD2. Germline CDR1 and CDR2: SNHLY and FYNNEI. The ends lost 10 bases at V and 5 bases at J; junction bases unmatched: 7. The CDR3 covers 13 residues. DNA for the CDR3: TGTGCCACTAACGTCGGGGGGACCGGGGAGCTGTTTTTT. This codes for CATNVGGTGELFF.

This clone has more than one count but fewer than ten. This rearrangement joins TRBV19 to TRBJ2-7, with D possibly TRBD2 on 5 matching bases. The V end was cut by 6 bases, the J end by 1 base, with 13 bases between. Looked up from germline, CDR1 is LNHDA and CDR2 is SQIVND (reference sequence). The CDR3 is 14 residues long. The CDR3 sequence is CASRRQPGSYEQYF. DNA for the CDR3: TGTGCCAGTAGAAGGCAGCCGGGGTCCTACGAGCAGTACTTC.

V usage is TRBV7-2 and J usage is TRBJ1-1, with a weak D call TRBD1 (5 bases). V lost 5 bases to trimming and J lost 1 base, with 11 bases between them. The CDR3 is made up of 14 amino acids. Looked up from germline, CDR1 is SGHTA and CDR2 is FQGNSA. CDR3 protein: CASSPGRENTEAFF. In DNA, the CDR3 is TGTGCCAGCAGCCCCGGCAGGGAGAACACTGAAGCTTTCTTT.